This T cell receptor beta chain was recorded in a study of T and B cells in COVID-19 patients. Overall study results and limits: Patients with COVID-19 reportedly showed strongly skewed T cell receptor beta variable and joining gene usage. Exclusive to the recovered cohort were some 2,500 TCR clusters, around 30 of them with low generation probability.

TRB rearrangements were amplified by multiplex PCR with BIOMED2 TRB-A/B primers. One entry per CDR3 protein, called by TCRdb with MiXCR from the multiplex PCR reads. The data contain 7,500 to 8,500 distinct CDR3 sequences, 40% of them seen just once; the ten biggest clones take up over 2.5%. CDR1 and CDR2 from the germline V gene are SQVTM and ANQGSEA. Deletions cut 7 bases from V and 3 bases from J, with 16 bases between. The CDR3 is 14 residues long. TRB was amplified from about 260-540 ng of blood genomic DNA. This clonotype counts as medium-sized (0.01 to 0.1%). Its matching antigen is unknown. The chain recombines TRBV29-1 with TRBJ2-1, with D maybe TRBD1 (6 bases). This clonotype was obtained from a human donor who had recovered from COVID-19. The sequenced sample was blood. CDR3 DNA sequence: TGCAGCGCCTTGGACAGACCTTTCTACAATGAGCAGTTCTTC. This sequence encodes CSALDRPFYNEQFF.